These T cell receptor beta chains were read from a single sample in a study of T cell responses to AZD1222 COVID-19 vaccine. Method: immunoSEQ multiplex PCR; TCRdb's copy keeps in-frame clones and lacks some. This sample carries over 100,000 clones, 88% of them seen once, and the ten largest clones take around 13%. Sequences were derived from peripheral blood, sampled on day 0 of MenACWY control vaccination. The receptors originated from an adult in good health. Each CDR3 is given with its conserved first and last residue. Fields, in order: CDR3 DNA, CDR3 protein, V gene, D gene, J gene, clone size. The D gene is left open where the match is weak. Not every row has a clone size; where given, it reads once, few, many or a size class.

CDR3nt: TGTGCCAGTAGTGTCGGGACAGGGGGATACGAGCAGTACTTC
CDR3aa: CASSVGTGGYEQYF
v_gene: TRBV19
d_gene: TRBD1
j_gene: TRBJ2-7
abundance: .

CDR3nt: TGCGCCAGCAGCCCCCCCTCGGCAGGGCCCTTGGAAGCTTTCTTT
CDR3aa: CASSPPSAGPLEAFF
v_gene: TRBV5-1
d_gene: .
j_gene: TRBJ1-1
abundance: .

CDR3nt: TGCGCCAGCAGCCAGGGGACAGGGGGCGCTTTTGGTCAGCCCCAGCATTTT
CDR3aa: CASSQGTGGAFGQPQHF
v_gene: TRBV4-1
d_gene: TRBD1
j_gene: TRBJ1-5
abundance: .

CDR3nt: TGTGCCAGCAGCTCCGCTCGGACAGGGAGCTCCTACAATGAGCAGTTCTTC
CDR3aa: CASSSARTGSSYNEQFF
v_gene: TRBV13
d_gene: TRBD1
j_gene: TRBJ2-1
abundance: .

CDR3nt: TGTGCCAGCAGCACGCAGGGTTTTCCCGGGGAGCTGTTTTTT
CDR3aa: CASSTQGFPGELFF
v_gene: TRBV2
d_gene: .
j_gene: TRBJ2-2
abundance: .

CDR3nt: TGTGCCAGCAGTTACTCCCGAGGATCTGGAAACACCATATATTTT
CDR3aa: CASSYSRGSGNTIYF
v_gene: TRBV6-5
d_gene: .
j_gene: TRBJ1-3
abundance: .

CDR3nt: TGTGCCAGCGGCCCGGCAGATACGCAGTATTTT
CDR3aa: CASGPADTQYF
v_gene: TRBV5-6
d_gene: .
j_gene: TRBJ2-3
abundance: .

CDR3nt: TGTGCCAGCTCTGGAGGGTCTAATGAAAAACTGTTTTTT
CDR3aa: CASSGGSNEKLFF
v_gene: TRBV28
d_gene: .
j_gene: TRBJ1-4
abundance: .

CDR3nt: TGTGCCAGCAGCCCTTGGTGGGGGAGCACTGAAGCTTTCTTT
CDR3aa: CASSPWWGSTEAFF
v_gene: TRBV7-8
d_gene: .
j_gene: TRBJ1-1
abundance: .

CDR3nt: TGTGCCAGCAGCTTAGGGGGTAGTGAAAAACTGTTTTTT
CDR3aa: CASSLGGSEKLFF
v_gene: TRBV5-6
d_gene: .
j_gene: TRBJ1-4
abundance: few

CDR3nt: TGCGCCAGCAGCTTTGGGGGCGAAGCTTTCTTT
CDR3aa: CASSFGGEAFF
v_gene: TRBV5-1
d_gene: .
j_gene: TRBJ1-1
abundance: .

CDR3nt: TGTGCCAGCAGCTCCGACAGGGGTGGGGAGACCCAGTACTTC
CDR3aa: CASSSDRGGETQYF
v_gene: TRBV7-2
d_gene: TRBD1
j_gene: TRBJ2-5
abundance: .

CDR3nt: TGTGCCAGCAGCTTAGCACAGCTTAACTATGGCTACACCTTC
CDR3aa: CASSLAQLNYGYTF
v_gene: TRBV7-9
d_gene: .
j_gene: TRBJ1-2
abundance: .

CDR3nt: TGTGCCAGCAGCAAGAGGACAGGGGGGACCACAGATACGCAGTATTTT
CDR3aa: CASSKRTGGTTDTQYF
v_gene: TRBV7-8
d_gene: TRBD1
j_gene: TRBJ2-3
abundance: .

CDR3nt: TGTGCCAGCAGTGAAGCGTTGGCGGGAGCACTCACAGATACGCAGTATTTT
CDR3aa: CASSEALAGALTDTQYF
v_gene: TRBV6-1
d_gene: TRBD2
j_gene: TRBJ2-3
abundance: .

CDR3nt: TGTGCCAGCAGCCCCGGGAGGGGGTTTTACAATGAGCAGTTCTTC
CDR3aa: CASSPGRGFYNEQFF
v_gene: TRBV11-2
d_gene: TRBD2
j_gene: TRBJ2-1
abundance: .

CDR3nt: TGTGCCAGCAGAAAAGGGACAGGCAGCTCCTACGAGCAGTACTTC
CDR3aa: CASRKGTGSSYEQYF
v_gene: TRBV6-5
d_gene: TRBD1
j_gene: TRBJ2-7
abundance: .

CDR3nt: TGTGCCAGCAGCTTAGGGGGCGCGGGGTCACCCCTCCACTTT
CDR3aa: CASSLGGAGSPLHF
v_gene: TRBV13
d_gene: .
j_gene: TRBJ1-6
abundance: .

CDR3nt: TGTGCCAGCAGCCAAACCGGGGCTGGCTACACCTTC
CDR3aa: CASSQTGAGYTF
v_gene: TRBV14
d_gene: .
j_gene: TRBJ1-2
abundance: .

CDR3nt: TGTGCCAGCAGCCACCGGGGGGGCAGCACAACTAATGAAAAACTGTTTTTT
CDR3aa: CASSHRGGSTTNEKLFF
v_gene: TRBV5-8
d_gene: .
j_gene: TRBJ1-4
abundance: .

CDR3nt: TGCGCCAGCAGCCAGGGGAGGGTCACCGGGGAGCTGTTTTTT
CDR3aa: CASSQGRVTGELFF
v_gene: TRBV4-3
d_gene: TRBD2
j_gene: TRBJ2-2
abundance: .

CDR3nt: TGTGCCAGTAGTATCCGGACAGGGCTCAACAATGAGCAGTTCTTC
CDR3aa: CASSIRTGLNNEQFF
v_gene: TRBV19
d_gene: TRBD1
j_gene: TRBJ2-1
abundance: .

CDR3nt: TGTGCCACTACTTTGACAGGGAATATTTACACTGAAGCTTTCTTT
CDR3aa: CATTLTGNIYTEAFF
v_gene: TRBV19
d_gene: TRBD1
j_gene: TRBJ1-1
abundance: few

CDR3nt: TGTGCCAGCAGCACGGGTGGGGTCAATGAGCAGTTCTTC
CDR3aa: CASSTGGVNEQFF
v_gene: TRBV7-2
d_gene: .
j_gene: TRBJ2-1
abundance: .

CDR3nt: TGTGCCAGCAGTGAAAGGTTGAACACTGAAGCTTTCTTT
CDR3aa: CASSERLNTEAFF
v_gene: TRBV2
d_gene: .
j_gene: TRBJ1-1
abundance: .

CDR3nt: TGTGCCAGCAGCCCACGGACAGGGGGCCCCCGAGAGACCCAGTACTTC
CDR3aa: CASSPRTGGPRETQYF
v_gene: TRBV13
d_gene: TRBD1
j_gene: TRBJ2-5
abundance: .